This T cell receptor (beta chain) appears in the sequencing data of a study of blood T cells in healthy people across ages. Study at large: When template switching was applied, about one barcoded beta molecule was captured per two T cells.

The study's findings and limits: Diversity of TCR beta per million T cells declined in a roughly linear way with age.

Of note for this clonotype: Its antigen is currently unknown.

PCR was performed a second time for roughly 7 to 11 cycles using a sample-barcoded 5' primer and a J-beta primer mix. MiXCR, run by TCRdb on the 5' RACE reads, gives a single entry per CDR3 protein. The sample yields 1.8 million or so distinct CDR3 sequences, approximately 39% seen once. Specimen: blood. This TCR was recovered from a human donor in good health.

The CDR3 sequence: CASSLNGPGGDTEAFF. CDR3 bases: TGTGCCAGCAGCTTAAATGGGCCGGGAGGGGACACTGAAGCTTTCTTT. The chain links TRBV7-9 to TRBJ1-1; tentative D call: TRBD1 (5 bases). Germline CDR1 SEHNR, CDR2 FQNEAQ (reference sequence). V gave up 2 bases and J gave up 3 bases, with 16 bases separating them. This CDR3 contains 16 residues.